The sequence of this T cell receptor beta chain was determined in a study of human thymus T cells. Profiled with immunoSEQ multiplex PCR; TCRdb holds only in-frame clones, not every one. The sample includes tens of thousands of clones, 90% to 97% of them seen just once. Resected material from corrective heart surgery provided the thymus tissue analysed. Donors were healthy Finnish infants having corrective surgery for congenital heart defects. The CDR3 runs to 16 residues. This clone was detected only a few times. The antigen is undetermined. Whole-study findings and limits: Related studies found that unrelated individuals share highly overlapping thymic repertoires. Both thymic and peripheral blood repertoires showed apparently biased V and J usage.

The V gene is TRBV1, the J gene TRBJ2-4. TRBV1 represents a pseudogene. The TCR originated in a boy in the first two years of life with a congenital heart defect but otherwise immunologically healthy. The sequencing sample was made of thymus tissue. The CDR3 DNA follows: TGCACCAGCAGCCCCCCCCCGCCATTAGCCAAAAACATTCAGTACTTC. This translates into CTSSPPPPLAKNIQYF.